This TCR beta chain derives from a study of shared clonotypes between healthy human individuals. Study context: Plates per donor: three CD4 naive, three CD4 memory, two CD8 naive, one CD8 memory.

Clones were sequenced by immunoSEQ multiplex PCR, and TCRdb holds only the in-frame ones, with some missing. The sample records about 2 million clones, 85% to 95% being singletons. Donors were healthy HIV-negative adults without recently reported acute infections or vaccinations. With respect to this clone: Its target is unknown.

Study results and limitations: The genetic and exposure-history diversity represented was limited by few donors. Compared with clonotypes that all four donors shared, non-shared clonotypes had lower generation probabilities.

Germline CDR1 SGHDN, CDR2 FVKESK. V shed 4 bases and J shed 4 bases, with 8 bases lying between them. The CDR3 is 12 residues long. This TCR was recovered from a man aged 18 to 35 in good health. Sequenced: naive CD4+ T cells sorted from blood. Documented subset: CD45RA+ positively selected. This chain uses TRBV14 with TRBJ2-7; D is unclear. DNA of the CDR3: TGTGCCAGCAGCCGAGGCAAGTACGAGCAGTACTTC. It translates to CASSRGKYEQYF.